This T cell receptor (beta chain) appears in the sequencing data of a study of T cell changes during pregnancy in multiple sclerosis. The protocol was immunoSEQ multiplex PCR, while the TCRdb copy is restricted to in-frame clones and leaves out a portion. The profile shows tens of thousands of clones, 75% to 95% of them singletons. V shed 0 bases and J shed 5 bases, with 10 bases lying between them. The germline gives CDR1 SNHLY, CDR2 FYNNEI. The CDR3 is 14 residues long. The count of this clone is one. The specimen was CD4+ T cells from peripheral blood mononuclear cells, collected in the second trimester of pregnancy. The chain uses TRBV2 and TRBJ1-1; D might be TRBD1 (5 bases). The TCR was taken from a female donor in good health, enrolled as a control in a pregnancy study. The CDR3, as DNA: TGTGCCAGCAGTGAAGCGCTTCGGGGGACTGAAGCTTTCTTT. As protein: CASSEALRGTEAFF.